The 26 T cell receptor beta chains in this list originate from one sample, sequenced in a study of T cell repertoires in cytomegalovirus infection (dated by TCRdb to between 2018 and 2021). Sequencing was performed on an Illumina HiSeq 1500. The public reads were quality trimmed at Q25 with fastp and then assembled into clones with MiXCR by TCRdb, keeping productive beta chains. Rows matching on CDR3 protein sequence are summarized as one entry with the most common DNA and genes. The table for this sample lists some 600,000 distinct CDR3 sequences; 24% of them were counted only once. The top ten clones comprise around 7.6% of the sample. Sample: CD8+ T cells from PBMCs. The receptors here all came from a human donor in good health (CMV status not recorded). Some clones in this sample may be carry-over from other donors' samples.

This clonotype came up a few times. The chain carries TRBV20-1 and TRBJ1-2; D is perhaps TRBD1 (6 bases). Germline-derived CDR1 and CDR2 are DFQATT and SNEGSKA (reference sequence). This CDR3 region has 11 residues. The V end was cut by 3 bases, the J end by 13 bases, with 15 bases between. CDR3 sequence reads: CSASVQGFSTF. DNA of the CDR3: TGCAGTGCTAGCGTACAGGGATTTTCCACCTTC.

This chain connects TRBV2 to TRBJ2-1; maybe TRBD1 (5 bases). CDR1 is SNHLY and CDR2 is FYNNEI in the germline V gene. This CDR3 has 12 amino acids. Trimming stripped 4 bases from V and 8 bases from J, with 9 bases between. CDR3 sequence reads: CASSGQKHEQFF. The DNA of the CDR3 is TGTGCCAGCAGTGGACAGAAGCATGAGCAGTTCTTC.

At least ten counts were recorded for this clonotype. V is TRBV6-1 and J is TRBJ2-7; D gene unclear. Germline CDR1 reads MNHNS; CDR2 reads SASEGT. CDR3 length: 16 residues. The V end lost 6 bases, the J end lost 0 bases, and 18 bases lay between the germline ends. CDR3 region: CASRPIPAVGSYEQYV. The CDR3, as DNA: TGTGCCAGCAGACCTATCCCTGCAGTGGGCTCCTACGAGCAGTACGTC.

The genes are TRBV29-1 and TRBJ2-3, with 11 nucleotides matching TRBD2. After removal of 4 bases from V and 2 bases from J, the junction contained 8 bases not matched to a gene. Germline assignment: CDR1 SQVTM and CDR2 ANQGSEA. This CDR3 region has 16 residues. This CDR3 is CSVVAGGTPSTDTQYF. The CDR3 bases are TGCAGCGTTGTAGCGGGGGGGACCCCCTCCACAGATACGCAGTATTTT.

Many counts were recorded for this clonotype. The genes are TRBV27 and TRBJ2-3; unclear D gene. The V and J ends lost 6 bases and 5 bases respectively, with 6 bases between them. The CDR3 is made up of 11 amino acids. Germline assignment: CDR1 MNHEY and CDR2 SMNVEV (reference sequence). In nucleotides, the CDR3 is TGTGCCAGCAGCTTAGGAGATACGCAGTATTTT. It encodes CASSLGDTQYF.

The genes are TRBV6-2 or TRBV6-3 and TRBJ2-1; TRBD2 matches at 10 bases. The CDR3 totals 16 residues. Per germline, CDR1 MNHEY and CDR2 SVGEGT. After removal of 0 bases from V and 8 bases from J, the junction contained 7 bases not matched to a gene. The CDR3 region has the DNA TGTGCCAGCAGTTACTCGACCAGCGGGGGGGCGGATGAGCAGTTCTTC. Its protein product is CASSYSTSGGADEQFF.

This rearrangement joins TRBV19 to TRBJ2-7, with 9 bases that match TRBD2. V dropped 2 bases and J dropped 3; count of bases not matched to a gene: 5. Per the germline V gene, CDR1 is LNHDA and CDR2 is SQIVND (reference sequence). The CDR3 spans 15 residues. For the CDR3, the DNA is TGTGCCAGTAGTATATTGTTAGCGGGAGACTACGAGCAGTACTTC. Its translation is CASSILLAGDYEQYF. Full variable domain (missing parts from reference TRBV19 and TRBJ2-7): DGGITQSPKYLFRKEGQNVTLSCEQNLNHDAMYWYRQDPGQGLRLIYYSQIVNDFQKGDIAEGYSVSREKKESFPLTVTSAQKNPTAFYLCASSILLAGDYEQYFGPGTRLTVT.

Notes on this clonotype: A read error may produce the germline difference seen at one junction end. The genes are TRBV28 and TRBJ2-3; D ambiguous. The CDR3 is made up of 12 amino acids. Germline loops: CDR1 MDHEN, CDR2 SYDVKM. As DNA, the CDR3 is TGTGCCAGCAGTTTAACCACAGATACGCGGTATTTT. This encodes CASSLTTDTRYF. Supplemented by reference TRBV28 and TRBJ2-3, the full variable domain reads DVKVTQSSRYLVKRTGEKVFLECVQDMDHENMFWYRQDPGLGLRLIYFSYDVKMKEKGDIPEGYSVSREKKERFSLILESASTNQTSMYLCASSLTTDTRYFGPGTRLTVL.

This clonotype has a count of ten or more. This chain uses TRBV7-8 with TRBJ2-7; D gene ambiguous. V lost 2 bases, J lost 0 bases, and 8 bases lay in between. This CDR3 is 14 amino acids long. The germline V gene encodes CDR1 SGHVS and CDR2 FQNEAQ. The CDR3 sequence: CASSLRRASYEQYV. CDR3 in DNA: TGTGCCAGCAGCTTAAGACGGGCCTCCTACGAGCAGTACGTC.

This clonotype was observed a few times. The chain uses TRBV20-1 and TRBJ2-7, with D perhaps TRBD2 (7 bases). Germline values: CDR1 DFQATT, CDR2 SNEGSKA (reference sequence). Trimming left V 0 bases short and J 2 bases short, with 17 bases between. The CDR3 covers 16 residues. CDR3 residues: CSARDRTGGLTYEQYF. In nucleotides, the CDR3 is TGCAGTGCTAGAGATCGCACGGGGGGCCTTACCTACGAGCAGTACTTC.

This clonotype was seen ten or more times. The rearrangement joins TRBV7-2 to TRBJ2-7; 10 bases fit TRBD2. Germline-derived CDR1 and CDR2 are SGHTA and FQGNSA. The V and J ends lost 5 bases and 3 bases, in that order; junction bases with no gene match: 7. The CDR3 length is 15 residues. The DNA for the CDR3 is TGTGCCAGCAGCGCCCTTACTAGCGGGGACTACGAGCAGTACTTC. It yields the protein CASSALTSGDYEQYF.

This clonotype was recorded at least ten times. The chain carries TRBV7-2 and TRBJ2-7; D possibly uses TRBD1 or TRBD2 (5 bases each). CDR1 SGHTA and CDR2 FQGNSA come from the germline V gene. There are 13 residues in the CDR3. The V gene lost 5 bases and the J gene lost 2 bases, with 10 bases spanning the gap. CDR3 in DNA: TGTGCCAGCAGCGGGGGTCTCACCTACGAGCAGTACTTC. Amino acid sequence: CASSGGLTYEQYF.

V usage is TRBV6-6 and J usage is TRBJ2-3; 8 nucleotides agree with TRBD2. This CDR3 spans 14 amino acids. Per the germline V gene, CDR1 is MNHNY and CDR2 is SVGAGI (reference sequence). The J segment lost 5 bases and the V segment lost 6 bases, leaving 7 bases of the junction unmatched. This CDR3 reads CASSRSGVVDTQYF. CDR3 DNA sequence: TGTGCCAGCAGCCGTAGCGGGGTGGTAGATACGCAGTATTTT.

Comment on this clonotype: This may come from a read error, since a much larger clone is one base off. The CDR3 sequence: CASGGGRDYGYTF. In DNA, the CDR3 is TGTGCCAGCGGAGGGGGACGGGACTATGGCTACACCTTC. This chain uses TRBV7-6 with TRBJ1-2, with D tentatively TRBD1 (6 bases). CDR1 SGHVS and CDR2 FNYEAQ come from the germline V gene. This CDR3 comprises 13 residues. Deletions cut 8 bases from V and 3 bases from J, with 13 bases between.

This clonotype was picked up many times. This chain links TRBV6-5 with TRBJ2-1; D might be TRBD1 (5 bases). Germline CDR1 and CDR2: MNHEY and SVGAGI. The CDR3 covers 15 residues. Between the trimmed V and J ends, which lost 5 bases and 0 bases, there was a span of 11 bases. CDR3 sequence reads: CASSTSRGSYNEQFF. The CDR3, as DNA: TGTGCCAGCAGTACCTCTAGGGGCTCCTACAATGAGCAGTTCTTC.

This clonotype came up a few times. The chain links TRBV29-1 to TRBJ1-3; no clear D gene. The CDR3 totals 12 residues. V was shortened by 3 bases and J by 4 bases, with 7 bases between the two germline ends. The germline gives CDR1 SQVTM, CDR2 ANQGSEA. The CDR3 loop is CSVDTDGNTIYF. The DNA of the CDR3 is TGCAGCGTTGATACCGACGGAAACACCATATATTTT. The whole variable domain, remainder taken from reference TRBV29-1 and TRBJ1-3, is SAVISQKPSRDICQRGTSLTIQCQVDSQVTMMFWYRQQPGQSLTLIATANQGSEATYESGFVIDKFPISRPNLTFSTLTVSNMSPEDSSIYLCSVDTDGNTIYFGEGSWLTVV.

The chain is built from TRBV6-2 or TRBV6-3 and TRBJ1-5; D possibly corresponds to TRBD1 (5 bases). The CDR3 sequence is 12 residues long. The germline CDR1 and CDR2 sequences are MNHEY and SVGEGT. The ends were cut back, 5 bases at V and 7 bases at J, with 9 bases in the middle. CDR3 protein: CASSPWGQPQHF. In nucleotides, the CDR3 is TGTGCCAGCAGTCCATGGGGCCAGCCCCAGCATTTT.

This clonotype was counted many times. CDR3 in DNA: TGTGCCAGCAGTTTAGTGACATACTACAATGAGCAGTTCTTC. Translated: CASSLVTYYNEQFF. The gene calls are TRBV28 and TRBJ2-1; D is undetermined. The CDR3 length is 14 residues. Germline CDR1 reads MDHEN; CDR2 reads SYDVKM. V lost 2 bases to trimming and J lost 3 bases, with 8 bases between them.

This clonotype was recorded many times. The CDR3 DNA sequence: TGTGCCAGCAGTTACCTAAGTGGGACCCCTTCCCCCGGGGAGCTGTTTTTT. Translation: CASSYLSGTPSPGELFF. This chain uses TRBV6-6 with TRBJ2-2; D possibly matches TRBD1 or TRBD2 (5 bases each). This CDR3 is built from 17 residues. CDR1 MNHNY and CDR2 SVGAGI come from the germline V gene (reference sequence). The V gene lost 2 bases and the J gene lost 6 bases, with 19 bases spanning the gap.

The chain carries TRBV12-3 or TRBV12-4 and TRBJ2-7; TRBD1 matches 8 bases. The V gene end was trimmed by 4 bases and the J gene end by 4 bases; junction bases not matched to a gene: 9. The CDR3 has 15 residues. The CDR3 coding sequence is TGTGCCAGCAGTTCTGAGGACAGGGTTGGGTACGAGCAGTACTTC. Translating gives CASSSEDRVGYEQYF.

This clonotype was picked up many times. The V gene is TRBV7-6, the J gene TRBJ2-7; 7 bases align to TRBD1. This CDR3 region has 14 residues. Unmatched junction bases numbered 4, after V lost 0 bases and J lost 5 bases. Germline V gene data show CDR1 as SGHVS and CDR2 as FNYEAQ. The CDR3 region is CASSLAGGFDEQYV. As DNA, the CDR3 is TGTGCCAGCAGCTTAGCAGGGGGCTTCGACGAGCAGTACGTC.

This clonotype was seen ten or more times. The chain is built from TRBV7-2 and TRBJ2-1; 7 bases map to TRBD2. The CDR3 runs to 15 residues. Germline lookup yields CDR1 SGHTA and CDR2 FQGNSA. V gave up 2 bases and J gave up 3 bases; unmatched junction bases: 4. CDR3 sequence: CASSLRGGVYNEQFF. CDR3 nucleotide sequence: TGTGCCAGCAGCTTAAGGGGAGGGGTCTACAATGAGCAGTTCTTC.

The table lists this clonotype with a few counts. J is TRBJ2-1 and V is TRBV28, with 7 positions matching TRBD1. CDR3 length equals 17 residues. V trimming: 6 bases; J trimming: 0 bases; junction bases outside the gene matches: 11. The germline CDR1 and CDR2 sequences are MDHEN and SYDVKM. The CDR3 nucleotides are TGTGCCAGCAGGTTTCCCACCCGACAGGGCTCCTACAATGAGCAGTTCTTC. Translated, it gives CASRFPTRQGSYNEQFF.

This clonotype was detected ten times or more. The chain carries TRBV7-8 and TRBJ2-1; TRBD1 matches 7 bases. The CDR3 runs 17 residues. CDR1 is SGHVS, CDR2 FQNEAQ, per germline. V lost 2 bases and J lost 7; bases outside the gene matches: 14. CDR3 coding DNA: TGTGCCAGCAGCTTAATACCGGGACAGTCGTACCAGAATGAGCAGTTCTTC. Encoded protein: CASSLIPGQSYQNEQFF.

For this clonotype: A much larger clonotype is one base distant, so this may be a read error. V and J are TRBV6-1 and TRBJ2-1, with 8 nucleotides matching TRBD2. Per the germline V gene, CDR1 is MNHNS and CDR2 is SASEGT. CDR3 size: 14 residues. The CDR3 region is CASSYGGAGNEQSF. CDR3 DNA sequence: TGTGCCAGCAGTTACGGGGGGGCTGGGAATGAGCAGTCCTTC.

The CDR3 loop reads CASGPTGSWTGELFF. The CDR3 DNA follows: TGTGCCAGCGGCCCGACCGGGTCGTGGACCGGGGAGCTGTTTTTT. The chain is built from TRBV7-9 and TRBJ2-2; no definite D call. Trimming pared 8 bases from V and 5 bases from J, leaving 18 bases between. The CDR3 sequence is 15 residues long. CDR1 and CDR2 (germline): SEHNR, FQNEAQ (reference sequence).